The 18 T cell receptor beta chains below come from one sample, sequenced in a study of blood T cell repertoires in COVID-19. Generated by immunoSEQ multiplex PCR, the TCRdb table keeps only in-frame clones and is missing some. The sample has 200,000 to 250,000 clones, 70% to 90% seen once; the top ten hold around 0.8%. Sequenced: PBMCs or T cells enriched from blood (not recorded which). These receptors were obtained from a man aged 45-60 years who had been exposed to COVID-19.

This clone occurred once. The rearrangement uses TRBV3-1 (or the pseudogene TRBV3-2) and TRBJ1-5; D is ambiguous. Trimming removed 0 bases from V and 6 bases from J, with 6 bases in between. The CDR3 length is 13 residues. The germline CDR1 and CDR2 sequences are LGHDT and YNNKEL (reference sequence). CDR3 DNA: TGTGCCAGCAGCCAAGACAGCGCTCAGCCCCAGCATTTT. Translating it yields CASSQDSAQPQHF.

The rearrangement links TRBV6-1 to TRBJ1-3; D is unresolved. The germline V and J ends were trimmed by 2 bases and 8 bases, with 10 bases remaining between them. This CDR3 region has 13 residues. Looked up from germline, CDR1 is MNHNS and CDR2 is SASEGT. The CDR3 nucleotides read TGTGCCAGCAGTGAATTTGTGTCGGACACCATATATTTT. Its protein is CASSEFVSDTIYF.

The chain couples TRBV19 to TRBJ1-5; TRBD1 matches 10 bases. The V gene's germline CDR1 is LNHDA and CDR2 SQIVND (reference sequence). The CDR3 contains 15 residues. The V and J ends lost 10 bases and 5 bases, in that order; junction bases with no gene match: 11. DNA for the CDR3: TGTGCCACCGGACCCGGGACAGGGGTTTATCAGCCCCAGCATTTT. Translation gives CATGPGTGVYQPQHF. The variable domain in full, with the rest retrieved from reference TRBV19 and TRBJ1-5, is DGGITQSPKYLFRKEGQNVTLSCEQNLNHDAMYWYRQDPGQGLRLIYYSQIVNDFQKGDIAEGYSVSREKKESFPLTVTSAQKNPTAFYLCATGPGTGVYQPQHFGDGTRLSIL.

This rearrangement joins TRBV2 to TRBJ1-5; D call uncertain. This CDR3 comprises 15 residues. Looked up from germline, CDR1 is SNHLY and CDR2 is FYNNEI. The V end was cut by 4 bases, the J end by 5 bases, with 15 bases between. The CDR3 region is CASSGGQSFHQPQHF. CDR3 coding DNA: TGTGCCAGCAGTGGTGGGCAATCTTTCCATCAGCCCCAGCATTTT.

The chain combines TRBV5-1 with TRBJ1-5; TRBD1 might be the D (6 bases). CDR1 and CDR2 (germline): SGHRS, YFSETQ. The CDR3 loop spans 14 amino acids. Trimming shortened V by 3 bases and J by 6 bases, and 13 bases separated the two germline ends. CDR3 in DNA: TGCGCCAGCAGCTCGCAGGGGTCGGGTCAGCCCCAGCATTTT. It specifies CASSSQGSGQPQHF. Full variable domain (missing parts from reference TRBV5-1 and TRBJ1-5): KAGVTQTPRYLIKTRGQQVTLSCSPISGHRSVSWYQQTPGQGLQFLFEYFSETQRNKGNFPGRFSGRQFSNSRSEMNVSTLELGDSALYLCASSSQGSGQPQHFGDGTRLSIL.

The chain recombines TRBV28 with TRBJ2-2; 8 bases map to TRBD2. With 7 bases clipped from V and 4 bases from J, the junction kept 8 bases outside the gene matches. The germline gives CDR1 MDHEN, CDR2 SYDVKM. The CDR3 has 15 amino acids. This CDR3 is CASILGRAVTGELFF. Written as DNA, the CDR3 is TGTGCCAGCATCCTCGGGAGGGCGGTCACCGGGGAGCTGTTTTTT.

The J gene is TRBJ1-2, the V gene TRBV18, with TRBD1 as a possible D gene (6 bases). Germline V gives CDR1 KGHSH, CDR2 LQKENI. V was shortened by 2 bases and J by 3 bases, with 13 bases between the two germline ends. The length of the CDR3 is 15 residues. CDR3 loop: CASSPETGSYYGYTF. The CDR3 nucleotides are TGTGCCAGCTCACCAGAGACAGGATCTTACTATGGCTACACCTTC.

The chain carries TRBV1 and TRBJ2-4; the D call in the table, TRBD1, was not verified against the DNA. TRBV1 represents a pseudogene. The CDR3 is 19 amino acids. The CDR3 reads CTSSPPPRFVGQAKNIQYF. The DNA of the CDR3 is TGCACCAGCAGCCCGCCCCCGCGATTTGTGGGACAGGCTAAAAACATTCAGTACTTC.

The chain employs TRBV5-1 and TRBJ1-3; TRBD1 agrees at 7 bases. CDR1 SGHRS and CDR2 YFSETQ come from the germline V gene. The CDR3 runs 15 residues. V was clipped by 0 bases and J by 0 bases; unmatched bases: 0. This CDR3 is CASSLAGGSGNTIYF. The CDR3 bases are TGCGCCAGCAGCTTGGCAGGGGGCTCTGGAAACACCATATATTTT.

DNA of the CDR3: TGTGCCTGGAGCCTACTAGCGGCCTGGGGTGAGCAGTTCTTC. Translation gives CAWSLLAAWGEQFF. V is TRBV30 and J is TRBJ2-1; 8 bases agree with TRBD2. After removal of 3 bases from V and 9 bases from J, the junction contained 10 bases not matched to a gene. The length of the CDR3 is 14 residues. Germline CDR1 and CDR2: GTSNPN and SVGIG (reference sequence).

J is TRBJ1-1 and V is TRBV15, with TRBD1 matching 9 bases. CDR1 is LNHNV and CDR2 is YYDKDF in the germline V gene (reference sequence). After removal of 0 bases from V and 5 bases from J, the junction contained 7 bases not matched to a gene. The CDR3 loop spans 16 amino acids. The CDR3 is CATSRDPTGGMTEAFF. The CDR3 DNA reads TGTGCCACCAGCAGAGATCCAACAGGGGGCATGACTGAAGCTTTCTTT.

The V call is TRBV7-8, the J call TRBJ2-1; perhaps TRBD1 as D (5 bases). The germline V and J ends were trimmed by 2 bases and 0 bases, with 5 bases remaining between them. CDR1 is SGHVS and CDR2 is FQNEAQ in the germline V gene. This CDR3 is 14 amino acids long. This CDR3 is CASSLQGSYNEQFF. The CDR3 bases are TGTGCCAGCAGCTTACAGGGCTCCTACAATGAGCAGTTCTTC. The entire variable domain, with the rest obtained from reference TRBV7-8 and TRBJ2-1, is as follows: GAGVSQSPRYKVAKRGQDVALRCDPISGHVSLFWYQQALGQGPEFLTYFQNEAQLDKSGLPSDRFFAERPEGSVSTLKIQRTQQEDSAVYLCASSLQGSYNEQFFGPGTRLTVL.

The CDR3 DNA reads as TGTGCCAGCAGTCCCCCCAGGGTTGTCACTGAAGCTTTCTTT. It codes for CASSPPRVVTEAFF. The chain employs TRBV28 and TRBJ1-1, with a weak D call TRBD1 (5 bases). Germline V gene sequence: CDR1 MDHEN, CDR2 SYDVKM. Trimming took off 5 bases at V and 4 bases at J, with 14 bases between the two ends. The CDR3 has 14 residues.

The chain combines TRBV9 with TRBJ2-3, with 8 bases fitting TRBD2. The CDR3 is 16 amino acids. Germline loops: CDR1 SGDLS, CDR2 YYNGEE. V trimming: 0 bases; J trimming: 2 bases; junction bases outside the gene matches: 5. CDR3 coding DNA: TGTGCCAGCAGCGTAGCTGGCGGGGGGAACACAGATACGCAGTATTTT. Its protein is CASSVAGGGNTDTQYF.

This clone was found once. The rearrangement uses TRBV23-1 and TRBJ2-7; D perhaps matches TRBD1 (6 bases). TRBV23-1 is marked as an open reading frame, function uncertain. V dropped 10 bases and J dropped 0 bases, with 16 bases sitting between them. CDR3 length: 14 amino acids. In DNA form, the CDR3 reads TGCGCCACCAAAAACAGGGATACCTCCTACGAGCAGTACTTC. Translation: CATKNRDTSYEQYF.

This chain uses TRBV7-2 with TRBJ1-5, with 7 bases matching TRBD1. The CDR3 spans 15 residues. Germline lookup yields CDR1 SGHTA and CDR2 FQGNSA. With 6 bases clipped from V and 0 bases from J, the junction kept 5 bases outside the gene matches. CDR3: CASSRQGFSNQPQHF. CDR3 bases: TGTGCCAGCAGTCGACAGGGTTTTAGCAATCAGCCCCAGCATTTT.

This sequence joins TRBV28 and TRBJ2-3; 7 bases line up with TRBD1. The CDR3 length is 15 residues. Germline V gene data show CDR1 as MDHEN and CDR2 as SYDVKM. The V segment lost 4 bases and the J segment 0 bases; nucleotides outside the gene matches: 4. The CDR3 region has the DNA TGTGCCAGCAGTTCCACAGGGGCTAGCACAGATACGCAGTATTTT. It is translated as CASSSTGASTDTQYF.

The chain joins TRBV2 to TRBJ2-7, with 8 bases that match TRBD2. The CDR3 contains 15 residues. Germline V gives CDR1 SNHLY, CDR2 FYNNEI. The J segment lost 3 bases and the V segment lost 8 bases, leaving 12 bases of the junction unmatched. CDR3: CASYLREGRDYEQYF. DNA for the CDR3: TGTGCCAGCTACCTCCGGGAGGGCCGGGACTACGAGCAGTACTTC.